This T cell receptor beta chain was identified in a study of T-cell reconstitution after alpha-beta-depleted transplantation in children. Only a few counts were recorded for this clonotype. V lost 6 bases, J lost 10 bases, and 10 bases lay in between. The CDR3 extends over 11 amino acids. Unique molecular identifiers were incorporated during preparation of the TCRbeta library. Each CDR3 protein gets one entry after TCRdb re-called the PCR reads with MiXCR. The table lists around 360,000 distinct CDR3 sequences, 9% to 12% of them singletons. Sequences were derived from PBMCs from the stem cell graft donor, sampled from the stem cell graft. The chain joins TRBV12-3 or TRBV12-4 to TRBJ2-1; D remains unclear. This receptor was taken from a human donor who donated a stem cell graft to a child with acute lymphoblastic leukemia. Here the CDR3 DNA reads TGTGCCAGCAGCCCCGACTGGGAGCAGTTCTTC. Translating gives CASSPDWEQFF.